A selection of T cell receptor beta chains follows, all from one sample in a study of shared clonotypes between healthy human individuals. Clones were read by immunoSEQ multiplex PCR, and TCRdb kept only the in-frame ones, dropping some. The sample carries around 580,000 clones, about 98% recorded once. The sequenced material came from naive CD8+ T cells sorted from blood. The receptors here all came from a man between 25 and 39 years old in good health. Each CDR3 is given with its conserved first and last residue. Each record gives: D gene, V gene, J gene, clone size, CDR3 DNA, CDR3 protein. The D gene is left open where the match is weak. Not all rows give a size; the values are once, few, many and, for expanded clones, a class.

-	TRBV9	TRBJ2-7	-	TGTGCCAGCAGCCCCGGACAGCCAGTAGAGCAGTACTTC	CASSPGQPVEQYF
-	TRBV7-9	TRBJ2-5	-	TGTGCCAGCAGCTCACCCTTCCAAGAGACCCAGTACTTC	CASSSPFQETQYF
-	TRBV9	TRBJ2-5	-	TGTGCCAGCAGCGTGAGGGGAATTCAAGAGACCCAGTACTTC	CASSVRGIQETQYF
-	TRBV4-1	TRBJ2-3	-	TGCGCCAGCAGCCAAGTCGTCGGGACAGATACGCAGTATTTT	CASSQVVGTDTQYF
-	TRBV7-9	TRBJ1-2	once	TGTGCCAGCAGCCCCGAAAAGGAGGCGTTCTATGGCTACACCTTC	CASSPEKEAFYGYTF
TRBD2	TRBV10-1	TRBJ2-1	-	TGCGCCAGCAGTTCTACCCGGACTAGCGGGTACAGCTCCTACAATGAGCAGTTCTTC	CASSSTRTSGYSSYNEQFF
-	TRBV11-2	TRBJ2-5	-	TGTGCCAGCAGCCCCTTGGACACGGAGACCCAGTACTTC	CASSPLDTETQYF
-	TRBV7-3	TRBJ2-1	-	TGTGCCAGCAGCTTAACGGGGGGACCCCCGTATGAGCAGTTCTTC	CASSLTGGPPYEQFF
-	TRBV25-1	TRBJ1-2	-	TGTGCCAGCAGTGGCATCGGACATATTAACTATGGCTACACCTTC	CASSGIGHINYGYTF
-	TRBV28	TRBJ2-1	-	TGTGCCAGCAGCTCAATAGGGAGCTCCTACAATGAGCAGTTCTTC	CASSSIGSSYNEQFF
-	TRBV13	TRBJ2-2	-	TGTGCCAGCAGGACACTAAATTACCACACGACAGGTCATACCGGGGAGCTGTTTTTT	CASRTLNYHTTGHTGELFF
-	TRBV19	TRBJ1-5	-	TGTGCCAGTAATTCGGGAGTCCTGCAGCCCCAGCATTTT	CASNSGVLQPQHF
-	TRBV9	TRBJ2-5	-	TGTGCCAGCAGCCCCCCCCTGTTGGAGACCCAGTACTTC	CASSPPLLETQYF